This entry features one T cell receptor beta chain sequence. Its antigen remains unknown. This sample stems from a study of CD8+ T cells in alopecia areata. Sorting of the five patients' CD4+ cells gave CD25+CD127- cells as the output. Collected material from alopecia areata patients comprised lesional scalp punch biopsies and peripheral blood. RNA was extracted and reverse transcribed into cDNA as the sequencing template. The table came from immunoSEQ multiplex PCR; TCRdb's copy has only in-frame clones and leaves some out. The table includes roughly 40,000 clones, around half detected once. Study-level points and caveats: Compared with mice, patients displayed less clear TCR sharing, possibly for HLA-related reasons. An increase in clonality over normal scalp was evident in lesional scalp, especially alopecia totalis/universalis.

Trimming cost V 5 bases and J 4 bases; bases outside gene matches: 11. This CDR3 contains 16 residues. Germline CDR1 reads SEHNR; CDR2 reads FQNEAQ (reference sequence). Material: CD4+ Tregs sorted from blood. The V call is TRBV7-9, the J call TRBJ2-3; the match to TRBD2 covers 8 bases. This TCR was sampled from a human donor with alopecia areata. The CDR3 here is CASSRSLGLVADTQYF. The DNA of the CDR3 is TGTGCCAGCAGCCGAAGTTTGGGACTAGTCGCAGATACGCAGTATTTT.